The rows below give T cell receptor beta chains drawn from one sample of a study of blood T cell repertoires in COVID-19. Sequencing used immunoSEQ multiplex PCR; TCRdb keeps in-frame clones, though not all of them. The sample shows about 220,000 clones, approximately 81% of them seen only once. The source material was peripheral blood. The receptors come from an older woman who had recovered from COVID-19. Each CDR3 is given with its conserved first and last residue. Each record gives: CDR3 length, J gene, V gene, CDR3 protein.

len: 16
j_gene: TRBJ2-5
v_gene: TRBV5-1
CDR3aa: CASSSGLAGVRETQYF

len: 15
j_gene: TRBJ2-6
v_gene: TRBV30
CDR3aa: CAWSVISRGANVLTF

len: 14
j_gene: TRBJ1-2
v_gene: TRBV6-6
CDR3aa: CASSLTGFGYGYTF

len: 18
j_gene: TRBJ2-1
v_gene: TRBV19
CDR3aa: CASKAGRGGGAPNNEQFF

len: 13
j_gene: TRBJ1-3
v_gene: TRBV14
CDR3aa: CASSQTAGNTIYF

len: 14
j_gene: TRBJ2-2
v_gene: TRBV5-4
CDR3aa: CASSVLGGTGELFF

len: 12
j_gene: TRBJ1-1
v_gene: TRBV5-1
CDR3aa: CASRDMNTEAFF

len: 15
j_gene: TRBJ1-5
v_gene: TRBV19
CDR3aa: CASRRDIAPYQPQHF

len: 14
j_gene: TRBJ1-2
v_gene: TRBV3-1/TRBV3-2
CDR3aa: CASSQDQTSYGYTF

len: 13
j_gene: TRBJ2-7
v_gene: TRBV5-1
CDR3aa: CASSLLHYYEQYF

len: 14
j_gene: TRBJ1-2
v_gene: TRBV5-4
CDR3aa: CASSLGGADYGYTF

len: 13
j_gene: TRBJ1-2
v_gene: TRBV19
CDR3aa: CASGDRRAYGYTF

len: 14
j_gene: TRBJ2-1
v_gene: TRBV13
CDR3aa: CASSRGTGNNEQFF

len: 15
j_gene: TRBJ2-1
v_gene: TRBV9
CDR3aa: CASSVVGQDRNEQFF

len: 11
j_gene: TRBJ1-2
v_gene: TRBV12-3/TRBV12-4
CDR3aa: CASSYNSGYTF

len: 15
j_gene: TRBJ2-1
v_gene: TRBV7-9
CDR3aa: CASSFGLAGGHEQFF

len: 15
j_gene: TRBJ1-6
v_gene: TRBV19
CDR3aa: CASSMGQGLEVPLHF

len: 14
j_gene: TRBJ2-2
v_gene: TRBV7-3
CDR3aa: CASSSGQGFGELFF

len: 17
j_gene: TRBJ2-1
v_gene: TRBV5-1
CDR3aa: CASSRGLAGGALDEQFF

len: 15
j_gene: TRBJ1-3
v_gene: TRBV7-2
CDR3aa: CASSLLLGSGNTIYF

len: 16
j_gene: TRBJ2-1
v_gene: TRBV29-1
CDR3aa: CSVEGVEAGGYNEQFF

len: 16
j_gene: TRBJ2-7
v_gene: TRBV3-1/TRBV3-2
CDR3aa: CASSQGGGGLAYEQYF

len: 13
j_gene: TRBJ1-1
v_gene: TRBV5-6
CDR3aa: CASSLGAGTEAFF

len: 15
j_gene: TRBJ2-7
v_gene: TRBV2
CDR3aa: CASTPTRLRGGEQYF

len: 16
j_gene: TRBJ1-2
v_gene: TRBV9
CDR3aa: CASSVGTAGGGYGYTF

len: 15
j_gene: TRBJ1-1
v_gene: TRBV5-1
CDR3aa: CASSFGERGGTEAFF

len: 11
j_gene: TRBJ1-3
v_gene: TRBV30
CDR3aa: CAWSVLRSIYF

len: 16
j_gene: TRBJ1-1
v_gene: TRBV5-4
CDR3aa: CASSPGGTGEQGQAFF

len: 14
j_gene: TRBJ1-4
v_gene: TRBV6-5
CDR3aa: CASSPQGTNEKLFF

len: 13
j_gene: TRBJ2-5
v_gene: TRBV6-4
CDR3aa: CASSEEGGETQYF